The rows below give T cell receptor beta chains drawn from one sample of a study of T cell responses to AZD1222 COVID-19 vaccine. Libraries were prepared by immunoSEQ multiplex PCR; TCRdb keeps only in-frame clonotypes and omits some of them. The sample has roughly 100,000 clones; around 85% are singletons. The material was peripheral blood, obtained 28 days after the second AZD1222 dose. The origin of the receptors is an adult who received the AZD1222 COVID-19 vaccine. Each CDR3 is given without its conserved first and last residue. Clone size is stated in some rows and not others, as once, few, many or a class when expanded.

>TRBV7-2|NA
ASSLEVQGAEQY
>TRBV5-5|NA
ASSLLQGRNTEAF
>TRBV29-1|NA
SVEGRGHVAGELF
>TRBV4-1|NA
ASSQEWPGGTGDVGELF
>TRBV7-8|NA
ASSPSRINSPLH
>TRBV6-4|NA
ATRDSSLNTEAF
>TRBV27|few
ASASTGQEQY
>TRBV5-4|NA
ASSGTSQETQY
>TRBV2|NA
ASTLGLASYNEQF
>TRBV2|NA
ASSVYEQY
>TRBV3-1/TRBV3-2|NA
ASGLDSTDTQY
>TRBV5-1|NA
ASSSGTGVEKLF
>TRBV7-9|NA
ASSLEGVPYEQY
>TRBV24-1|few
ATSGSGGDLYGYT
>TRBV5-4|NA
ASSRTGGLNTEAF
>TRBV2|NA
ASSEVPIGNQPQH
>TRBV18|NA
ASSLQETQY
>TRBV7-6|NA
ASSPLGQGPNQPQH
>TRBV25-1|NA
ASSAQGLEQY
>TRBV6-5|NA
ASTVTQGSGNTIY
>TRBV19|NA
ASSIRLGQGDYEQY
>TRBV28|NA
ASRGQSQSNYEQY
>TRBV6-5|NA
ASRTDYSNQPQH
>TRBV12-3/TRBV12-4|few
ASSPDYYEQY
>TRBV21-1|NA
ASSNGRGEAQPQH
>TRBV19|NA
ASSIYKGFVQYDTEAF
>TRBV6-2/TRBV6-3|few
ASSRGRREQY
>TRBV9|few
ASSVDLNTEAF
>TRBV9|NA
ASSVGTGGTEKLF
>TRBV6-1|NA
ASSETGLRPTSYEQY
>TRBV18|once
ASSPSSGGSYEQY
>TRBV3-1/TRBV3-2|NA
ASSQESGFGNTIY
>TRBV5-1|once
ASSVRGRTNEQY
>TRBV10-3|once
AISEAMNTEAF
>TRBV11-3|NA
ASSLGEGTGTIGRTQY
>TRBV3-1/TRBV3-2|NA
ASSQDLGGSYNEQF
>TRBV7-3|NA
ASSSIAGSPNTEAF
>TRBV27|NA
ASSPLAKNIQY
>TRBV5-1|NA
ASSEAYTDTQY
>TRBV9|NA
ASSVADGPPNTGELF
>TRBV7-8|NA
ASSRDGNYGYT